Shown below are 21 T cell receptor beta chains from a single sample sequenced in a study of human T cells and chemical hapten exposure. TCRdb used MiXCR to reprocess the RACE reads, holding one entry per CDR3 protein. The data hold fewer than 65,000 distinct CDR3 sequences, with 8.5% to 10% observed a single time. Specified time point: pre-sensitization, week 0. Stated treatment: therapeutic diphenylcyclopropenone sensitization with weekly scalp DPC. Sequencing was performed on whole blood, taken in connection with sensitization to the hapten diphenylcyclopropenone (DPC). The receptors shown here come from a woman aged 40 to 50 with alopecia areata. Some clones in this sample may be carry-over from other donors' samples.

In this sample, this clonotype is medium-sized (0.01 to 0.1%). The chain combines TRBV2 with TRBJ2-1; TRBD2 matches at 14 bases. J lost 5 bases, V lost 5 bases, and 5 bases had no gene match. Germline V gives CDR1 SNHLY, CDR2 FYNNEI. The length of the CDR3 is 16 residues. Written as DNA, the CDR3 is TGTGCCAGCAGTAGGGGACTAGCGGGGGAAAACAATGAGCAGTTCTTC. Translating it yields CASSRGLAGENNEQFF.

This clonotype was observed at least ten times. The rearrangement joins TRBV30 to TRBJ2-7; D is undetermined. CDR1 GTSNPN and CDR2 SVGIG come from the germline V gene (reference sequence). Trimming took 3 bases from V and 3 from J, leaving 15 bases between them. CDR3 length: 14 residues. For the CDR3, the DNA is TGTGCCTGGAGGGTCGGGTTTGGTGACTACGAGCAGTACTTC. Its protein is CAWRVGFGDYEQYF.

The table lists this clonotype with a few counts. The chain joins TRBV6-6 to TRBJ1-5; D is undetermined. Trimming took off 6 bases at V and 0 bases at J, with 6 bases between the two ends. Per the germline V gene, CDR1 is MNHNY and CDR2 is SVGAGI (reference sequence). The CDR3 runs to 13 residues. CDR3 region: CASRLDSNQPQHF. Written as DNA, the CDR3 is TGTGCCAGCAGACTCGATAGCAATCAGCCCCAGCATTTT.

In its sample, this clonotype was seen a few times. The CDR3 is CASSLAGGPVEQYF. CDR3 nucleotides: TGTGCCAGCAGTTTAGCGGGGGGGCCCGTCGAGCAGTACTTC. The chain is built from TRBV6-5 and TRBJ2-7, with TRBD2 matching over 11 bases. The CDR3 loop spans 14 amino acids. Trimming at V came to 4 bases and at J to 6 bases, leaving 5 bases not matched to a gene. Per germline, CDR1 MNHEY and CDR2 SVGAGI.

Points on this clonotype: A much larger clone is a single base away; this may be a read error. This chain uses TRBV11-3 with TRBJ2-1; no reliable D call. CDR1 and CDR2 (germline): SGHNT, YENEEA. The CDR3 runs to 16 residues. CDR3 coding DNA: TGTGCCAGCAGCCCTTTGGCGACGCAACAGTACAGTGAGCAGTTCTTC. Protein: CASSPLATQQYSEQFF. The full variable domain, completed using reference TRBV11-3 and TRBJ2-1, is EAGVVQSPRYKIIEKKQPVAFWCNPISGHNTLYWYLQNLGQGPELLIRYENEEAVDDSQLPKDRFSAERLKGVDSTLKIQPAELGDSAVYLCASSPLATQQYSEQFFGPGTRLTVL.

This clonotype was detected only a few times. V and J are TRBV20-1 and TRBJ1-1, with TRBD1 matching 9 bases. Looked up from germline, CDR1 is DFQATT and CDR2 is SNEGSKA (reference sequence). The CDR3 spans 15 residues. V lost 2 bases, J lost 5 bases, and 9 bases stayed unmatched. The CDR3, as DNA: TGCAGTGCTAGAAGAAACAGGGGGCGGGGAACTGAAGCTTTCTTT. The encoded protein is CSARRNRGRGTEAFF.

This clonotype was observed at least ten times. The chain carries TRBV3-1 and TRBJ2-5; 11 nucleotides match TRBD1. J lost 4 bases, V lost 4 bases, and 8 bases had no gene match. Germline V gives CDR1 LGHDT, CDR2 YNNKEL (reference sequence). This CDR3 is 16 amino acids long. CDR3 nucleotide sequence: TGTGCCAGCAGCCTTGGGACAGGGGGAGTGAGAGAGACCCAGTACTTC. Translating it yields CASSLGTGGVRETQYF.

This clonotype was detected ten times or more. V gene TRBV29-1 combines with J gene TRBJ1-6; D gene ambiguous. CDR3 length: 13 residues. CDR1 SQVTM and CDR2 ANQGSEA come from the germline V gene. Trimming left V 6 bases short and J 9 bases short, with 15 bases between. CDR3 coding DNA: TGCAGCGTCGGACGGGCGGTCGGTTCACCCCTCCACTTT. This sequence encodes CSVGRAVGSPLHF.

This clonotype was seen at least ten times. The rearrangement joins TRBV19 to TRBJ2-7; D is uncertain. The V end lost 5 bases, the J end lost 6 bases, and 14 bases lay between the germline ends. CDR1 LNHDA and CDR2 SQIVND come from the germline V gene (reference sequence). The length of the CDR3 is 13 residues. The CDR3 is CASSPQLGGEQYF. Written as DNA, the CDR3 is TGTGCCAGTAGTCCCCAGCTGGGTGGCGAGCAGTACTTC.

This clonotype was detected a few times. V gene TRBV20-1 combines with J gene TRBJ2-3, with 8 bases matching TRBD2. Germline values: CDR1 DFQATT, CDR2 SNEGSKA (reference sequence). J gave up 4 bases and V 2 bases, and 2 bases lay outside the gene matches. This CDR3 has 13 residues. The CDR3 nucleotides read TGCAGTGCTAGAACCGGGGGGGCAGATACGCAGTATTTT. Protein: CSARTGGADTQYF.

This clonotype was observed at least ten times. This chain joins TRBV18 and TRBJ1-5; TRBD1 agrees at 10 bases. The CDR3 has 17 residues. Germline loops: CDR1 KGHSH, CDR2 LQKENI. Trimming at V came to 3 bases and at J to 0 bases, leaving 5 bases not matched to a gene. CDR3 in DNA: TGTGCCAGCTCACCCGGACAGGGGGTTGGTAGCAATCAGCCCCAGCATTTT. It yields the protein CASSPGQGVGSNQPQHF. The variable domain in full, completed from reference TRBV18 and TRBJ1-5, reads NAGVMQNPRHLVRRRGQEARLRCSPMKGHSHVYWYRQLPEEGLKFMVYLQKENIIDESGMPKERFSAEFPKEGPSILRIQQVVRGDSAAYFCASSPGQGVGSNQPQHFGDGTRLSIL.

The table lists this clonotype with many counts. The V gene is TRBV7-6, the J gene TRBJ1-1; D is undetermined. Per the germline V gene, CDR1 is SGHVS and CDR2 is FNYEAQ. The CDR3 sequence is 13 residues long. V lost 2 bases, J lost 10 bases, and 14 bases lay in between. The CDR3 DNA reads TGTGCCAGCAGCTTAAATCTTGACGGTATAGCTTTCTTT. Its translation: CASSLNLDGIAFF.

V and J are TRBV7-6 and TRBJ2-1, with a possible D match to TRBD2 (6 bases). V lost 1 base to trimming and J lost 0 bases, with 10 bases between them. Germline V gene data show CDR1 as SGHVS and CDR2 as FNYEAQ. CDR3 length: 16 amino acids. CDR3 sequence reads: CASSLVAGPSYNEQFF. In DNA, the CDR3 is TGTGCCAGCAGCTTAGTCGCGGGGCCCTCCTACAATGAGCAGTTCTTC.

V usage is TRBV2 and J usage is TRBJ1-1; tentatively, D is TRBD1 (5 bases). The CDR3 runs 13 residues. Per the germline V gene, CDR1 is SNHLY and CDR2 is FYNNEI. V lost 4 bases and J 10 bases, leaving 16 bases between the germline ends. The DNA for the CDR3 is TGTGCCAGCAGTGCGTGGGGGAATCGAGGAGCTTTCTTT. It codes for CASSAWGNRGAFF. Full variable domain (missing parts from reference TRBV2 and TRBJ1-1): EPEVTQTPSHQVTQMGQEVILRCVPISNHLYFYWYRQILGQKVEFLVSFYNNEISEKSEIFDDQFSVERPDGSNFTLKIRSTKLEDSAMYFCASSAWGNRGAFFGQGTRLTVV.

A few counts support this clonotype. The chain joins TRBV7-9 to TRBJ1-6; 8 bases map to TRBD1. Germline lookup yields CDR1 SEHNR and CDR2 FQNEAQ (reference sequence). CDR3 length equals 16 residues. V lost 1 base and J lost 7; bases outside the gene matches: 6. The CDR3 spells CASSLGAQGANSPLHF. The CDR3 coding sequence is TGTGCCAGCAGCTTAGGGGCTCAGGGGGCCAATTCACCCCTCCACTTT.

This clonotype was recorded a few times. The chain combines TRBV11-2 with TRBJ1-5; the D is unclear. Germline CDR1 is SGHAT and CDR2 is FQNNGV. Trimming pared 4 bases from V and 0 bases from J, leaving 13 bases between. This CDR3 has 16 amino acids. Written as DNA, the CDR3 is TGTGCCAGCAGCTGGGGAACGGCGAATAGCAATCAGCCCCAGCATTTT. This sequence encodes CASSWGTANSNQPQHF.

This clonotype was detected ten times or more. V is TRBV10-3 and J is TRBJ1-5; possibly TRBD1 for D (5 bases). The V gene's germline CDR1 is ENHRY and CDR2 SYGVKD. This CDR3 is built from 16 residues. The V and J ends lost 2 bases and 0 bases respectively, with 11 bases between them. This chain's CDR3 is CAISEGGSYSNQPQHF. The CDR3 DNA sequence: TGTGCCATCAGTGAGGGGGGTTCCTATAGCAATCAGCCCCAGCATTTT.

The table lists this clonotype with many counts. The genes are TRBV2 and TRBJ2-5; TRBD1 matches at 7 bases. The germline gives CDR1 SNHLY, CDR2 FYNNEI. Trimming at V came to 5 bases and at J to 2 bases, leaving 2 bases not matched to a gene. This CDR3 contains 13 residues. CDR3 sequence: CASSRQGQETQYF. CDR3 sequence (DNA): TGTGCCAGCAGTAGACAGGGTCAAGAGACCCAGTACTTC.

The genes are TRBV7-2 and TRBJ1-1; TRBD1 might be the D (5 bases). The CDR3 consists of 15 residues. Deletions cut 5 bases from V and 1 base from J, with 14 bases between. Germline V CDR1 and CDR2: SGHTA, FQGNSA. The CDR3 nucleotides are TGTGCCAGCAGCCCCACCCAGGGCTCGAACACTGAAGCTTTCTTT. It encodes CASSPTQGSNTEAFF.

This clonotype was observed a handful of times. CDR3 amino acids: CASSRYTDTQYF. CDR3 DNA: TGTGCCAGCAGCCGATACACAGATACGCAGTATTTT. The chain couples TRBV14 to TRBJ2-3; D call uncertain. CDR3 length equals 12 residues. V lost 4 bases and J 2 bases, leaving 4 bases between the germline ends. The germline V gene has CDR1 SGHDN and CDR2 FVKESK.

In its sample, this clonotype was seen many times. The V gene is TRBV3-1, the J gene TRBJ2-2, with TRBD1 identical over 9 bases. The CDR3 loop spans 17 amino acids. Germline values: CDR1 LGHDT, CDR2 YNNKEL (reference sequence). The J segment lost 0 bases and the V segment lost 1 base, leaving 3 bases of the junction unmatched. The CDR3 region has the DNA TGTGCCAGCAGCCAAGCACGGGACAGGGCGAACACCGGGGAGCTGTTTTTT. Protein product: CASSQARDRANTGELFF. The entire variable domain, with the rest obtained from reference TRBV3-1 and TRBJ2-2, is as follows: DTAVSQTPKYLVTQMGNDKSIKCEQNLGHDTMYWYKQDSKKFLKIMFSYNNKELIINETVPNRFSPKSPDKAHLNLHINSLELGDSAVYFCASSQARDRANTGELFFGEGSRLTVL.